A single sample gave rise to the 18 T cell receptor beta chains below, sequenced in a study of T cell changes during pregnancy in multiple sclerosis. Measured with immunoSEQ multiplex PCR; TCRdb has only the in-frame clones, and not every one. The sample records tens of thousands of clones, approximately 92% being singletons. The sequencing used peripheral blood, collected in the third trimester of pregnancy. Receptors originate from a female donor in good health, enrolled as a control in a pregnancy study.

The genes are TRBV28 and TRBJ2-3; 8 positions agree with TRBD2. The CDR3 loop spans 15 amino acids. V was clipped by 3 bases and J by 6 bases; unmatched bases: 8. Looked up from germline, CDR1 is MDHEN and CDR2 is SYDVKM. The CDR3 sequence: CASSFLAGGADTQYF. The DNA for the CDR3 is TGTGCCAGCAGTTTTTTGGCGGGGGGAGCGGATACGCAGTATTTT.

The rearrangement links TRBV11-2 to TRBJ1-5; no definite D call. Germline values: CDR1 SGHAT, CDR2 FQNNGV. This CDR3 comprises 12 residues. V shed 4 bases and J shed 2 bases, with 3 bases lying between them. The CDR3 sequence is CASSSGNQPQHF. The CDR3 DNA sequence: TGTGCCAGCAGCTCTGGCAATCAGCCCCAGCATTTT.

The V gene is TRBV19, the J gene TRBJ2-3, with 7 bases identical to TRBD1. Per the germline V gene, CDR1 is LNHDA and CDR2 is SQIVND (reference sequence). The CDR3 loop spans 16 amino acids. V was clipped by 5 bases and J by 1 base; unmatched bases: 9. The CDR3 DNA is TGTGCCAGTAGTCCATTCGGAGGACAGGGCACAGATACGCAGTATTTT. Amino acids: CASSPFGGQGTDTQYF.

This clone occurred once. The V call is TRBV19, the J call TRBJ2-2, with D possibly TRBD1 on 5 matching bases. Germline CDR1 reads LNHDA; CDR2 reads SQIVND (reference sequence). Trimming shortened V by 5 bases and J by 8 bases, and 12 bases separated the two germline ends. CDR3 size: 13 residues. The CDR3: CASSQGVEGELFF. The CDR3 coding sequence is TGTGCCAGTAGTCAAGGGGTGGAGGGGGAGCTGTTTTTT.

The chain is built from TRBV10-3 and TRBJ2-7, with a possible D match to TRBD2 (7 bases). Germline V CDR1 and CDR2: ENHRY, SYGVKD. Deletions cut 3 bases from V and 5 bases from J, with 17 bases between. There are 15 residues in the CDR3. The CDR3 is CAISDWGGVEHEQYF. CDR3 coding DNA: TGTGCCATCAGTGATTGGGGGGGCGTTGAACACGAGCAGTACTTC.

The V call is TRBV5-4, the J call TRBJ1-1; no clear D gene. The germline CDR1 and CDR2 sequences are SGHNT and YYREEE (reference sequence). The ends were cut back, 4 bases at V and 2 bases at J, with 12 bases in the middle. The CDR3 loop spans 14 amino acids. CDR3 region: CASSLLAANTEAFF. The CDR3 DNA follows: TGTGCCAGCAGCCTTCTGGCCGCCAACACTGAAGCTTTCTTT.

CDR3 bases: TGTGCCAGCAGCTTAGTTGGACAAACCTACGAGCAGTACTTC. It is translated as CASSLVGQTYEQYF. V gene TRBV7-9 combines with J gene TRBJ2-7; TRBD1 is a possible D gene (5 bases). The CDR3 has 14 residues. V lost 1 base and J 2 bases, leaving 9 bases between the germline ends. Germline V CDR1 and CDR2: SEHNR, FQNEAQ (reference sequence).

This rearrangement joins TRBV7-9 to TRBJ2-7; D may be TRBD2 (5 bases). The V end was cut by 4 bases, the J end by 2 bases, with 15 bases between. CDR3 length equals 15 residues. Germline V gene lookup returns CDR1 SEHNR and CDR2 FQNEAQ (reference sequence). The CDR3 region is CASSSAPGLAYEQYF. CDR3 sequence (DNA): TGTGCCAGCAGCTCCGCCCCCGGACTCGCCTACGAGCAGTACTTC.

V usage is TRBV6-1 and J usage is TRBJ1-5; 8 bases are a match to TRBD1. Germline V gene sequence: CDR1 MNHNS, CDR2 SASEGT. Trimming removed 0 bases from V and 4 bases from J; junction bases left unmatched: 5. The CDR3 totals 16 residues. For the CDR3, the DNA is TGTGCCAGCAGTGAAGCGTGGCAGGGGGCAAATCAGCCCCAGCATTTT. Encoded protein: CASSEAWQGANQPQHF.

On this clone: One end of the junction is discordant with germline, which a read error may explain. The V gene is TRBV4-2, the J gene TRBJ2-5, with TRBD2 matching 9 bases. CDR3 length equals 19 residues. Germline loops: CDR1 LGHNA, CDR2 YNFKEQ. CDR3 nucleotide sequence: TGTGCCAGCAACCAAGAGGTTAGAGTCCCTAGCGGGAAAAGGGAGACCCAGTACTTC. This sequence encodes CASNQEVRVPSGKRETQYF.

This chain joins TRBV4-1 and TRBJ1-6, with TRBD1 identical over 7 bases. V trimming: 2 bases; J trimming: 5 bases; junction bases outside the gene matches: 9. CDR3 length: 17 amino acids. Germline V gene sequence: CDR1 MGHRA, CDR2 YSYEKL. The CDR3 reads CASSQKGPGQNNSPLHF. The CDR3 DNA follows: TGCGCCAGCAGCCAAAAGGGGCCGGGACAGAATAATTCACCCCTCCACTTT.

V is TRBV7-3 and J is TRBJ2-3; possibly TRBD2 for D (5 bases). Germline V gives CDR1 SGHTA, CDR2 FQGTGA. This CDR3 region has 15 residues. Trimming left V 6 bases short and J 2 bases short, with 15 bases between. CDR3 nucleotide sequence: TGTGCCAGCAGTTGGGCTAGCAGTTACACAGATACGCAGTATTTT. Translated: CASSWASSYTDTQYF.

For the CDR3, the DNA is TGCGCCAGCAGCCAAGTGGGAACTAGCGTGTTAGATACGCAGTATTTT. This translates into CASSQVGTSVLDTQYF. This rearrangement joins TRBV4-1 to TRBJ2-3, with TRBD2 identical over 7 bases. This CDR3 comprises 16 residues. Germline loops: CDR1 MGHRA, CDR2 YSYEKL. Trimming cost V 1 base and J 5 bases; bases outside gene matches: 9.

The chain is built from TRBV9 and TRBJ2-2; 7 positions match TRBD2. Per the germline V gene, CDR1 is SGDLS and CDR2 is YYNGEE. V gave up 8 bases and J gave up 9 bases; unmatched junction bases: 4. This CDR3 is built from 11 residues. In nucleotides, the CDR3 is TGTGCCAGTGGGAGGGACCGGGAGCTGTTTTTT. Its translation: CASGRDRELFF.

This clone was seen once. This sequence joins TRBV6-1 and TRBJ2-5; D is uncertain. Per germline, CDR1 MNHNS and CDR2 SASEGT. This CDR3 has 13 residues. The V and J ends lost 2 bases and 2 bases respectively, with 6 bases between them. The CDR3 loop reads CASSENRQETQYF. The CDR3 DNA reads as TGTGCCAGCAGTGAAAACAGACAAGAGACCCAGTACTTC.

The chain links TRBV4-1 to TRBJ2-1; D possibly corresponds to TRBD2 (5 bases). V lost 4 bases, J lost 7 bases, and 14 bases lay in between. CDR1 MGHRA and CDR2 YSYEKL come from the germline V gene. CDR3 length equals 14 residues. The CDR3 coding sequence is TGCGCCAGCAGCCTTCTTGGGGAGTGGAATGAGCAGTTCTTC. This codes for CASSLLGEWNEQFF.

J is TRBJ1-1 and V is TRBV18; D gene unclear. CDR1 is KGHSH and CDR2 is LQKENI in the germline V gene. V was cut by 0 bases and J by 1 base, with 6 bases left in between. The CDR3 runs to 14 residues. CDR3 protein: CASSPPGRNTEAFF. The CDR3 DNA follows: TGTGCCAGCTCACCACCGGGCCGGAACACTGAAGCTTTCTTT.

The chain joins TRBV6-5 to TRBJ2-7; maybe TRBD2 (7 bases). Trimming pared 11 bases from V and 3 bases from J, leaving 17 bases between. The CDR3 has 13 residues. The germline CDR1 and CDR2 sequences are MNHEY and SVGAGI. The DNA for the CDR3 is TGTGCCGTCTCCCGAGGGGGGGTCTACGAGCAGTACTTC. Residues: CAVSRGGVYEQYF.